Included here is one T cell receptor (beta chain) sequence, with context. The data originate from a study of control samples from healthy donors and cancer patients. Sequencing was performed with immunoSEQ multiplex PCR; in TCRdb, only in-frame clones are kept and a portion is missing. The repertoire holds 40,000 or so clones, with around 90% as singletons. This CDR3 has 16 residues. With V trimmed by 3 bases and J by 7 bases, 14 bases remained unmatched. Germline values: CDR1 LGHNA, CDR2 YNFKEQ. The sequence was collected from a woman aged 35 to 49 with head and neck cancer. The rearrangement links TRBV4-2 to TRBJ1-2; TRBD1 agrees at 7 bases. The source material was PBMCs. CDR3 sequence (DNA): TGTGCCAGCAGCCAGGGGGTGAGACAGGGAGCTTTTGGCTACACCTTC. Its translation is CASSQGVRQGAFGYTF.